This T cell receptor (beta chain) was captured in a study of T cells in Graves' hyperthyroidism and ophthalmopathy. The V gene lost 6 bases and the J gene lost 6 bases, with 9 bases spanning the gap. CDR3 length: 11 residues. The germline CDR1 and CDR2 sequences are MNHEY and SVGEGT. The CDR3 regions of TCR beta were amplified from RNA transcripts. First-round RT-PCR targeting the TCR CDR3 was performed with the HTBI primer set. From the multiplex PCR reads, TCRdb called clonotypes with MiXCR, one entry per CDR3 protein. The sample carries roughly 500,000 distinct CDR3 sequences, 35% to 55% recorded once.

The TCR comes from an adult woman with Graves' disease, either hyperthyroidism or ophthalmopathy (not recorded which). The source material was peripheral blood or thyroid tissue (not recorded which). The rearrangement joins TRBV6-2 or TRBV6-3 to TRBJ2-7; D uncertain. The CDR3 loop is CASRTIFEQYF. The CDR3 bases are TGTGCCAGCAGGACGATCTTCGAGCAGTACTTC.